Following are 2 T cell receptor beta chains from one sample sequenced in a study of blood T cell repertoires in COVID-19. Generated by immunoSEQ multiplex PCR, the TCRdb table keeps only in-frame clones and is missing some. The sample consists of 250,000 to 350,000 clones, around 85% of them appearing once. The specimen was PBMCs or T cells enriched from blood (not recorded which). These receptors all stem from a woman in her 30s who had recovered from COVID-19.

The V call is TRBV18, the J call TRBJ2-1, with TRBD2 matching 8 bases. V trimming: 2 bases; J trimming: 4 bases; junction bases outside the gene matches: 7. CDR1 KGHSH and CDR2 LQKENI come from the germline V gene. The CDR3 is 16 amino acids. The CDR3 nucleotides read TGTGCCAGCTCACCAGGAACTAGCGGTTTTTACAATGAGCAGTTCTTC. Its translation: CASSPGTSGFYNEQFF.

The chain employs TRBV5-1 and TRBJ2-7, with 10 bases aligning to TRBD1. This CDR3 is 18 amino acids long. The germline V gene encodes CDR1 SGHRS and CDR2 YFSETQ. The V segment lost 1 base and the J segment 3 bases; nucleotides outside the gene matches: 13. CDR3 nucleotide sequence: TGCGCCAGCAGCTTGTCGACAGGGGGCATAACCTTCATCTACGAGCAGTACTTC. This sequence encodes CASSLSTGGITFIYEQYF.